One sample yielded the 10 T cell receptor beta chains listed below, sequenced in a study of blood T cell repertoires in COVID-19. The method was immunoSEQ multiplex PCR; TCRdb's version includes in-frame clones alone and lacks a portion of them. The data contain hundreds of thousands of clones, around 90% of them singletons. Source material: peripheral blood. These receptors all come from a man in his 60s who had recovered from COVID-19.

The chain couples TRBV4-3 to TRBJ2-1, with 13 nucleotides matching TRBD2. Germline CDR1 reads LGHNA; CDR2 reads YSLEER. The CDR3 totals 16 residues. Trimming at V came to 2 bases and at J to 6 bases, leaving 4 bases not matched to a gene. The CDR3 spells CASSQLLAGGGNEQFF. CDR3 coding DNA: TGCGCCAGCAGCCAATTACTAGCGGGAGGGGGCAATGAGCAGTTCTTC.

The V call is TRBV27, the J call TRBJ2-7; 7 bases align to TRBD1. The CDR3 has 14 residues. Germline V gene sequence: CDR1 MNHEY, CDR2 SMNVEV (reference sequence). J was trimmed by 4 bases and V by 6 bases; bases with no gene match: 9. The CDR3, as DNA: TGTGCCAGCAGCCTACAACCGACAGGGTACGAGCAGTACTTC. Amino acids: CASSLQPTGYEQYF.

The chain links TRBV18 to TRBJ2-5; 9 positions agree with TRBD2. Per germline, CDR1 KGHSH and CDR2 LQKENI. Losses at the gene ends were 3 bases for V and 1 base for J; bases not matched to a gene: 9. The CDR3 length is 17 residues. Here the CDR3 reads CASSPRETSGLQETQYF. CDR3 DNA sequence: TGTGCCAGCTCACCCCGTGAGACTAGCGGACTCCAAGAGACCCAGTACTTC.

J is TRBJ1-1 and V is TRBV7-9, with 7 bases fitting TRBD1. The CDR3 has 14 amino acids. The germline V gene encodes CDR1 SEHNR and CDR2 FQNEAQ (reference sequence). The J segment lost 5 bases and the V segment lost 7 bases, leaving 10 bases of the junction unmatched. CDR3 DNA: TGTGCCAGCATTTCGGACAGGCTAGGGACTGAAGCTTTCTTT. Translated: CASISDRLGTEAFF.

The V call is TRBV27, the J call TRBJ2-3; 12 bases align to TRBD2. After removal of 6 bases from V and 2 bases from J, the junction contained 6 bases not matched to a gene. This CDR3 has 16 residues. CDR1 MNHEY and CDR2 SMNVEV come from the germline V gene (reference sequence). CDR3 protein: CASRRTSGITTDTQYF. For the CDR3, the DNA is TGTGCCAGCAGGCGGACTAGCGGGATAACCACAGATACGCAGTATTTT.

Here the CDR3 DNA reads TGTGCCAGTAGTTCCTACACCACTACCTATGGCTACACCTTC. Translated: CASSSYTTTYGYTF. The rearrangement joins TRBV19 to TRBJ1-2, with unresolved D. Per germline, CDR1 LNHDA and CDR2 SQIVND (reference sequence). The ends were cut back, 5 bases at V and 4 bases at J, with 14 bases in the middle. The CDR3 spans 14 residues.

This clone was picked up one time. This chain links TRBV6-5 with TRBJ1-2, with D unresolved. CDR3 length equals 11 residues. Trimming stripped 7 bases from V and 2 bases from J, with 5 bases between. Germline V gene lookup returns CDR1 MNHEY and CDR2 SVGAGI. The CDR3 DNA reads TGTGCCAGCACGAGGAACTATGGCTACACCTTC. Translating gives CASTRNYGYTF.

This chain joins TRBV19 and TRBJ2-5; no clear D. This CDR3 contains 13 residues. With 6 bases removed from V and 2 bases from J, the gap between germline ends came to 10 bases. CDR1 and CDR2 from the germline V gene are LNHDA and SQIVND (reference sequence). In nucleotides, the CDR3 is TGTGCCAGTAGCCCAAACCGGCAAGAGACCCAGTACTTC. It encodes CASSPNRQETQYF.

The CDR3 coding sequence is TGTGCCAGCAGCCCCCGTGGGGGGGTTCCCTATGGCTACACCTTC. This codes for CASSPRGGVPYGYTF. This chain connects TRBV11-2 to TRBJ1-2, with a tentative D call TRBD1 (5 bases). The V and J ends lost 5 bases and 4 bases respectively, with 17 bases between them. Germline-derived CDR1 and CDR2 are SGHAT and FQNNGV. The length of the CDR3 is 15 residues.

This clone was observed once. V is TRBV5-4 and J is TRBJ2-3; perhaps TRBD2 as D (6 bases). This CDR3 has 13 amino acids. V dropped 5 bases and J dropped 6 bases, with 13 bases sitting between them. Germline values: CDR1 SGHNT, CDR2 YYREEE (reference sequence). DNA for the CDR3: TGTGCCAGCAGACCCGGGACTCGCGATACGCAGTATTTT. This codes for CASRPGTRDTQYF.